This passage covers 21 T cell receptor beta chains from one sample sequenced in a study of ipilimumab plus nivolumab after autologous stem cell transplantation (dated by TCRdb to the early 2020s). The method was the immunoSEQ multiplex PCR assay. In TCRdb, the immuneACCESS table is reduced to in-frame sequences with V and J assigned. These tables do not hold every clone; where another copy was compared, an unresolved V gene accounts for under half, and the others remain unexplained. Across this sample there are about 20,000 clones, with just under 75% seen only once. Together, the top ten hold around 25% of the sample. The sequenced sample was PBMCs, obtained in a trial of ipilimumab plus nivolumab as post-transplant consolidation. The receptors were gathered from a male donor with diffuse large B-cell lymphoma.

This chain links TRBV28 with TRBJ2-3; D gene uncertain. Per germline, CDR1 MDHEN and CDR2 SYDVKM. The ends were cut back, 5 bases at V and 1 base at J, with 7 bases in the middle. The CDR3 spans 13 residues. The CDR3 nucleotides read TGTGCCAGCAGTCCCCGGGGCACAGATACGCAGTATTTT. It translates to CASSPRGTDTQYF. Drawing the rest from reference TRBV28 and TRBJ2-3, the complete variable domain is DVKVTQSSRYLVKRTGEKVFLECVQDMDHENMFWYRQDPGLGLRLIYFSYDVKMKEKGDIPEGYSVSREKKERFSLILESASTNQTSMYLCASSPRGTDTQYFGPGTRLTVL.

This chain links TRBV19 with TRBJ1-1; D is unclear. Trimming removed 6 bases from V and 7 bases from J, with 15 bases in between. The CDR3 totals 13 residues. CDR1 and CDR2 (germline): LNHDA, SQIVND (reference sequence). Here the CDR3 DNA reads TGTGCCAGTAGCTCGGCGGGGTGGGGTGAAGCTTTCTTT. Its protein product is CASSSAGWGEAFF. Based on the CDR3 plus reference TRBV19 and TRBJ1-1, the full variable domain is DGGITQSPKYLFRKEGQNVTLSCEQNLNHDAMYWYRQDPGQGLRLIYYSQIVNDFQKGDIAEGYSVSREKKESFPLTVTSAQKNPTAFYLCASSSAGWGEAFFGQGTRLTVV.

The chain links TRBV5-4 to TRBJ1-1, with 9 bases lining up with TRBD1. The V segment lost 4 bases and the J segment 1 base; nucleotides outside the gene matches: 8. This CDR3 has 16 amino acids. Germline V gives CDR1 SGHNT, CDR2 YYREEE (reference sequence). The DNA of the CDR3 is TGTGCCAGCAGCCCGGGGACAGGGAGACAGAACACTGAAGCTTTCTTT. Amino acids: CASSPGTGRQNTEAFF.

The CDR3 protein is CASSLDGALSGNTIYF. Written as DNA, the CDR3 is TGTGCCAGCAGCTTGGATGGCGCTCTCTCTGGAAACACCATATATTTT. This rearrangement joins TRBV5-4 to TRBJ1-3; D call uncertain. Trimming stripped 0 bases from V and 0 bases from J, with 10 bases between. Germline CDR1 and CDR2: SGHNT and YYREEE (reference sequence). This CDR3 has 16 residues.

This chain links TRBV9 with TRBJ1-1; maybe TRBD1 (5 bases). The CDR3 has 13 residues. CDR1 and CDR2 (germline): SGDLS, YYNGEE. V was cut by 6 bases and J by 5 bases, with 14 bases left in between. The CDR3 region has the DNA TGTGCCAGCAACGCCCTGGAGGGGACTGAAGCTTTCTTT. Residues: CASNALEGTEAFF.

The J gene is TRBJ2-7, the V gene TRBV4-1; tentatively, D is TRBD1 (6 bases). Trimming pared 2 bases from V and 2 bases from J, leaving 10 bases between. The CDR3 loop spans 14 amino acids. The germline CDR1 and CDR2 sequences are MGHRA and YSYEKL. CDR3 in amino acids: CASSQNRQAYEQYF. The CDR3 region has the DNA TGCGCCAGCAGCCAAAACAGACAGGCCTACGAGCAGTACTTC.

This clone was picked up a small number of times. The chain recombines TRBV5-1 with TRBJ2-3; 10 nucleotides agree with TRBD2. There are 17 residues in the CDR3. V was clipped by 5 bases and J by 3 bases; unmatched bases: 12. Germline assignment: CDR1 SGHRS and CDR2 YFSETQ. The CDR3 spells CASRPGLARLHTDTQYF. The DNA of the CDR3 is TGCGCCAGCAGACCGGGACTAGCGCGACTTCATACAGATACGCAGTATTTT.

This clone is termed medium-sized. The chain has TRBV29-1 and TRBJ1-1; no clear D gene. Germline V gene data show CDR1 as SQVTM and CDR2 as ANQGSEA. V lost 3 bases and J lost 4, with 12 bases in between. The CDR3 is made up of 13 amino acids. CDR3 residues: CSVDLPLGTEAFF. CDR3 DNA sequence: TGCAGCGTTGATCTACCCCTGGGCACTGAAGCTTTCTTT.

This clone was observed a few times. This CDR3 is CASSYSRGQFSYEQYF. The CDR3, as DNA: TGTGCCAGCAGTTACTCGAGGGGACAGTTCTCCTACGAGCAGTACTTC. V and J are TRBV6-6 and TRBJ2-7, with 7 bases aligning to TRBD1. Germline CDR1 is MNHNY and CDR2 is SVGAGI (reference sequence). Germline trimming cut 0 bases from V and 0 bases from J; bases unmatched to any gene: 5. The CDR3 runs 16 residues.

Judged by abundance, this clone is medium-sized. CDR3 DNA sequence: TGTGCCAGCACCCTCCTGGGGGTTCCGGACTCACCCCTCCACTTT. Translated, it gives CASTLLGVPDSPLHF. The chain links TRBV27 to TRBJ1-6; maybe TRBD1 (5 bases). V was shortened by 7 bases and J by 10 bases, with 20 bases between the two germline ends. The CDR3 has 15 residues. Germline assignment: CDR1 MNHEY and CDR2 SMNVEV (reference sequence).

V and J are TRBV18 and TRBJ2-5; D perhaps matches TRBD2 (5 bases). The V gene's germline CDR1 is KGHSH and CDR2 LQKENI. This CDR3 contains 15 residues. Trimming left V 0 bases short and J 3 bases short, with 11 bases between. The chain's CDR3 is CASSPPDSSKETQYF. CDR3 DNA: TGTGCCAGCTCACCACCGGACTCTTCTAAAGAGACCCAGTACTTC.

This clone was detected only a few times. The gene calls are TRBV5-8 and TRBJ2-1; unclear D gene. Germline V CDR1 and CDR2: SGHTS, YDEGEE. CDR3 length: 17 residues. The ends were cut back, 2 bases at V and 0 bases at J, with 15 bases in the middle. CDR3 in DNA: TGTGCCAGCAGCTTTGGGATTGACTCTAGCTCCTACAATGAGCAGTTCTTC. Its translation: CASSFGIDSSSYNEQFF. Full variable domain (remainder filled in from reference TRBV5-8 and TRBJ2-1): EAGVTQSPTHLIKTRGQQATLRCSPISGHTSVYWYQQALGLGLQFLLWYDEGEERNRGNFPPRFSGRQFPNYSSELNVNALELEDSALYLCASSFGIDSSSYNEQFFGPGTRLTVL.

The chain combines TRBV10-3 with TRBJ2-2, with D tentatively TRBD2 (6 bases). V was pared by 8 bases and J by 6 bases, with 22 bases between. Germline V gives CDR1 ENHRY, CDR2 SYGVKD. The CDR3 totals 16 residues. The CDR3 bases are TGTGCCATCGGATCCTTTGGGCGGGGTACAGCCGGGGAGCTGTTTTTT. It codes for CAIGSFGRGTAGELFF.

The CDR3 sequence: CAISQGQPYEQYF. CDR3 coding DNA: TGTGCCATCAGCCAGGGACAGCCCTACGAGCAGTACTTC. The chain couples TRBV10-3 to TRBJ2-7, with TRBD1 identical over 7 bases. CDR1 and CDR2 from the germline V gene are ENHRY and SYGVKD. There are 13 residues in the CDR3. V shed 6 bases and J 2 bases; nucleotides not matched to a gene: 4.

The chain uses TRBV19 and TRBJ2-3; no definite D call. Per germline, CDR1 LNHDA and CDR2 SQIVND (reference sequence). V was trimmed by 5 bases and J by 2 bases, leaving 8 bases between them. This CDR3 has 13 amino acids. CDR3 sequence: CASSGLLTDTQYF. The CDR3, as DNA: TGTGCCAGTAGTGGGCTACTCACAGATACGCAGTATTTT.

This clone was counted once. The chain carries TRBV7-6 and TRBJ1-1; 7 bases line up with TRBD1. The CDR3 length is 13 residues. Germline-derived CDR1 and CDR2 are SGHVS and FNYEAQ. After removal of 10 bases from V and 1 base from J, the junction contained 6 bases not matched to a gene. The CDR3 sequence: CATRQGQNTEAFF. CDR3 DNA: TGTGCCACCAGACAGGGACAGAACACTGAAGCTTTCTTT.

The rearrangement uses TRBV7-3 and TRBJ2-3; 9 bases match TRBD2. The CDR3 has 15 residues. The germline V gene encodes CDR1 SGHTA and CDR2 FQGTGA. V was clipped by 4 bases and J by 6 bases; unmatched bases: 8. CDR3 in amino acids: CASSSIAGASDTQYF. The CDR3 DNA follows: TGTGCCAGCAGCTCCATAGCGGGAGCGTCGGATACGCAGTATTTT.

The CDR3 DNA reads as TGTGCCAGCAGTGCGACAGGCTCTGGAAACACCATATATTTT. Its translation: CASSATGSGNTIYF. The V and J genes are TRBV27 and TRBJ1-3; possibly TRBD1 for D (6 bases). The CDR3 sequence is 14 residues long. Germline CDR1 MNHEY, CDR2 SMNVEV (reference sequence). V shed 5 bases and J shed 0 bases, with 8 bases lying between them.

A remark on this clone: One end of the junction varies from germline; a read error may be responsible. Different DNA sequences within this sample yield the same CDR3. The V and J genes are TRBV7-7 and TRBJ2-3; 10 bases are shared with TRBD2. Germline V lookup: CDR1 SSHAT, CDR2 FNYEAQ (reference sequence). This CDR3 comprises 16 residues. Here the CDR3 DNA reads TGTGCTAGCAGTCCCTTTCTAGCGGGGGCTACAGATACGCAGTATTTT. Amino acids: CASSPFLAGATDTQYF.

This clone was detected only once. The V and J genes are TRBV5-4 and TRBJ2-5, with TRBD2 matching 10 bases. The CDR3 extends over 15 amino acids. The junction had 6 bases not matched to a gene; V was cut back by 5 bases and J by 2 bases. Germline V gene data show CDR1 as SGHNT and CDR2 as YYREEE (reference sequence). The CDR3: CASSPSGGVQETQYF. The CDR3, as DNA: TGTGCCAGCAGTCCTAGCGGGGGAGTTCAAGAGACCCAGTACTTC.

This chain connects TRBV7-2 to TRBJ2-3; D is tentatively TRBD1 or TRBD2 (5 bases each). The CDR3 length is 13 residues. The V and J ends lost 5 bases and 4 bases respectively, with 10 bases between them. Germline V lookup: CDR1 SGHTA, CDR2 FQGNSA. CDR3 sequence (DNA): TGTGCCAGCAGCAACCGGGGCGCAGATACGCAGTATTTT. Translated: CASSNRGADTQYF.